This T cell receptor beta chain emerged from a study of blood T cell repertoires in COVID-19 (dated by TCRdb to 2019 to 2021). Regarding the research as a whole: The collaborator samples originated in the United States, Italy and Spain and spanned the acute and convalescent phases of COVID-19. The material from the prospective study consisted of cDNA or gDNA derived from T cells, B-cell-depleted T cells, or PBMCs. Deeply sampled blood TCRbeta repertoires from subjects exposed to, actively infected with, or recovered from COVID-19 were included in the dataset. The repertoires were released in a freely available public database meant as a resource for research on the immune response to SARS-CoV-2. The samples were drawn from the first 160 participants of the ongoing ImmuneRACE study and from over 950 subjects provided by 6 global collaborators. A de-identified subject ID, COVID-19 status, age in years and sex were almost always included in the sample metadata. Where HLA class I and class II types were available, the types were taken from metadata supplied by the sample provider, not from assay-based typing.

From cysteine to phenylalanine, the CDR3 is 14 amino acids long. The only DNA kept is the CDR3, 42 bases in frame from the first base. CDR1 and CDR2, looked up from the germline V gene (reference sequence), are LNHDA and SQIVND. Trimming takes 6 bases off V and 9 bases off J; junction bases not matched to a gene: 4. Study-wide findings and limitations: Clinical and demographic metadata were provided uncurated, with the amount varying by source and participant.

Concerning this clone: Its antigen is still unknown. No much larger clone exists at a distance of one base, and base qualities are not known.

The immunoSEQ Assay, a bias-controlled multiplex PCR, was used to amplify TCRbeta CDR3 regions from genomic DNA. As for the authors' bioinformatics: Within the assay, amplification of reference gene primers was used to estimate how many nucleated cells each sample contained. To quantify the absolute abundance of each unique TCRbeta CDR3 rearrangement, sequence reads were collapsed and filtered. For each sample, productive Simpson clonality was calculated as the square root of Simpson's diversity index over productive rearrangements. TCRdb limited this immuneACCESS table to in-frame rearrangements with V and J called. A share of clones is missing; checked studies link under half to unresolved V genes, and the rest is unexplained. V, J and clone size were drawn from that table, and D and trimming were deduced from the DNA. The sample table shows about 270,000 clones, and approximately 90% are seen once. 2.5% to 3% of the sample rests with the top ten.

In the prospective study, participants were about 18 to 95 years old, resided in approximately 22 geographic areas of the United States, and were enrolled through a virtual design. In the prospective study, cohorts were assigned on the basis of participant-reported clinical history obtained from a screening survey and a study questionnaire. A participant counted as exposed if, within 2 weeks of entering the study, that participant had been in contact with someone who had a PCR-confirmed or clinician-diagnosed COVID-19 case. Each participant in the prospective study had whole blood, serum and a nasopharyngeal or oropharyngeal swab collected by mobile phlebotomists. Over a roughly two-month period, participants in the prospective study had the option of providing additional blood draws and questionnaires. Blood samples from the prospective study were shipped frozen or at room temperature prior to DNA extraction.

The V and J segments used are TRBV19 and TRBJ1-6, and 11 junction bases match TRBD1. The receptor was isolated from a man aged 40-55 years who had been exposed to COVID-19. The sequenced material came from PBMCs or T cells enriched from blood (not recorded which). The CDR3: CASSSGTGGSPLHF. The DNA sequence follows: TGTGCCAGTAGCTCCGGGACAGGGGGTTCACCCCTCCACTTT.